Shown below are 24 T cell receptor beta chains from a single sample sequenced in a study of cytomegalovirus exposure and HLA in healthy donors. In the PCR, 60 Vbeta and 13 Jbeta primers were used. Measured with immunoSEQ multiplex PCR; TCRdb has only the in-frame clones, and not every one. Here the sample spans around 150,000 clones, around 79% being singletons. Material for sequencing was PBMCs. These receptor sequences come from a man aged 18-30 years in good health and CMV-seronegative.

Details on this clone: The same CDR3 arises from other DNA sequences in this sample as well. The chain combines TRBV12-2 with TRBJ1-4; TRBD1 was called by the table and not checked on the DNA. TRBV12-2 constitutes a pseudogene. The CDR3 consists of 16 residues. For the CDR3, the DNA is TGCGCAAGTCAAGCCGTTCATCAAGGGGAAAATGAAAAACTGTTTTTT. Amino acid sequence: CASQAVHQGENEKLFF.

The chain recombines TRBV27 with TRBJ2-7; D is perhaps TRBD2 (6 bases). Germline V lookup: CDR1 MNHEY, CDR2 SMNVEV (reference sequence). The CDR3 contains 14 residues. Deletions cut 7 bases from V and 4 bases from J, with 17 bases between. CDR3 in DNA: TGTGCCAGCACCCGGGACCAGCGGGCTTACGAGCAGTACTTC. Its translation is CASTRDQRAYEQYF.

V usage is TRBV9 and J usage is TRBJ2-1; 7 positions agree with TRBD2. Trimming at V came to 3 bases and at J to 7 bases, leaving 1 base not matched to a gene. CDR1 and CDR2 (germline): SGDLS, YYNGEE. There are 12 residues in the CDR3. The CDR3 DNA follows: TGTGCCAGCAGCGCCGGGGGGAATGAGCAGTTCTTC. This encodes CASSAGGNEQFF.

The chain is built from TRBV30 and TRBJ2-5; 9 nucleotides match TRBD1. The CDR3 length is 15 residues. Trimming at V came to 3 bases and at J to 7 bases, leaving 12 bases not matched to a gene. Germline V gives CDR1 GTSNPN, CDR2 SVGIG (reference sequence). The CDR3 nucleotides are TGTGCCTGGAGGGCTCCCGGGGGGACAGGGCGGACCCAGTACTTC. Protein: CAWRAPGGTGRTQYF. Supplemented by reference TRBV30 and TRBJ2-5, the full variable domain reads SQTIHQWPATLVQPVGSPLSLECTVEGTSNPNLYWYRQAAGRGLQLLFYSVGIGQISSEVPQNLSASRPQDRQFILSSKKLLLSDSGFYLCAWRAPGGTGRTQYFGPGTRLLVL.

The genes are TRBV10-3 and TRBJ1-1, with 10 bases that match TRBD1. This CDR3 region has 16 residues. Germline CDR1 reads ENHRY; CDR2 reads SYGVKD. V shed 2 bases and J 3 bases; nucleotides not matched to a gene: 6. The CDR3 DNA follows: TGTGCCATCAGTGAGAGCCCCGGGACAGGGGACACTGAAGCTTTCTTT. It translates to CAISESPGTGDTEAFF.

This clone turned up a few times. The rearrangement links TRBV4-3 to TRBJ2-5; 16 nucleotides agree with TRBD2. This CDR3 has 17 amino acids. V was clipped by 1 base and J by 5 bases; unmatched bases: 4. Germline V gene sequence: CDR1 LGHNA, CDR2 YSLEER. CDR3 protein: CASSQVGLAGGEETQYF. The CDR3 DNA is TGCGCCAGCAGCCAAGTGGGACTAGCGGGAGGGGAGGAGACCCAGTACTTC.

The chain recombines TRBV12-5 with TRBJ2-7, with TRBD1 matching 11 bases. The CDR3 totals 17 residues. Germline CDR1 reads LGHNT; CDR2 reads FRNRAP. The V gene end was trimmed by 2 bases and the J gene end by 5 bases; junction bases not matched to a gene: 11. As DNA, the CDR3 is TGTGCTAGTGGTTTGAGGCTAGCGGGACAGGGGGTCCACGAGCAGTACTTC. Protein: CASGLRLAGQGVHEQYF.

The chain employs TRBV7-9 and TRBJ1-3; weak D call: TRBD1 (6 bases). Trimming shortened V by 5 bases and J by 13 bases, and 21 bases separated the two germline ends. Looked up from germline, CDR1 is SEHNR and CDR2 is FQNEAQ (reference sequence). The CDR3 runs to 14 residues. CDR3 nucleotide sequence: TGTGCCAGCAGCCTAGGGCGGCGGACAGCCTCTATATATTTT. Its translation: CASSLGRRTASIYF.

This clone has more than one count but fewer than ten. V is TRBV29-1 and J is TRBJ2-7; 7 bases agree with TRBD1. This CDR3 is 13 amino acids long. Germline assignment: CDR1 SQVTM and CDR2 ANQGSEA. V lost 7 bases, J lost 2 bases, and 8 bases stayed unmatched. The CDR3 loop reads CSALGDSPYEQYF. The DNA of the CDR3 is TGCAGCGCCCTTGGGGACAGTCCCTACGAGCAGTACTTC.

This chain connects TRBV30 to TRBJ2-7; perhaps TRBD1 as D (5 bases). The germline V gene has CDR1 GTSNPN and CDR2 SVGIG (reference sequence). Trimming pared 4 bases from V and 1 base from J, leaving 11 bases between. The CDR3 runs 13 residues. The CDR3 coding sequence is TGTGCCTGGACCGCCCCAGGGTCCTACGAGCAGTACTTC. Translation: CAWTAPGSYEQYF. The complete variable domain, with remaining parts taken from reference TRBV30 and TRBJ2-7, reads SQTIHQWPATLVQPVGSPLSLECTVEGTSNPNLYWYRQAAGRGLQLLFYSVGIGQISSEVPQNLSASRPQDRQFILSSKKLLLSDSGFYLCAWTAPGSYEQYFGPGTRLTVT.

This chain uses TRBV6-4 with TRBJ1-1, with a possible D match to TRBD1 (5 bases). V lost 2 bases and J 1 base, leaving 5 bases between the germline ends. This CDR3 has 13 residues. The germline V gene encodes CDR1 MRHNA and CDR2 SNTAGT. CDR3 nucleotide sequence: TGTGCCAGCAGTGACGGGGCGAACACTGAAGCTTTCTTT. It encodes CASSDGANTEAFF.

This clone was seen a single time. The chain has TRBV9 and TRBJ2-2; 8 bases are a match to TRBD1. Looked up from germline, CDR1 is SGDLS and CDR2 is YYNGEE. CDR3 length: 18 amino acids. Unmatched junction bases numbered 14, after V lost 4 bases and J lost 3 bases. The CDR3 DNA sequence: TGTGCCAGCAGCTTATCCGGGACAGGATTCGTTGACACCGGGGAGCTGTTTTTT. Amino acid sequence: CASSLSGTGFVDTGELFF. Full variable domain (remainder filled in from reference TRBV9 and TRBJ2-2): DSGVTQTPKHLITATGQRVTLRCSPRSGDLSVYWYQQSLDQGLQFLIQYYNGEERAKGNILERFSAQQFPDLHSELNLSSLELGDSALYFCASSLSGTGFVDTGELFFGEGSRLTVL.

This chain connects TRBV4-1 to TRBJ1-1; weak D call: TRBD1 (5 bases). CDR3 size: 14 residues. Between the trimmed V and J ends, which lost 7 bases and 5 bases, there was a span of 17 bases. Germline CDR1 reads MGHRA; CDR2 reads YSYEKL. The CDR3 DNA sequence: TGCGCCAGCACCTCTGGCGGGGGTTGGACTGAAGCTTTCTTT. Translation gives CASTSGGGWTEAFF.

The chain uses TRBV25-1 and TRBJ2-5; either TRBD1 or TRBD2 may supply D (6 bases each). Matching the DNA end better, TRBJ2-7 makes the J call doubtful. Looked up from germline, CDR1 is MGHDK and CDR2 is SYGVNS. CDR3 length: 15 amino acids. This CDR3 reads CASRPHVEGAYEQYF. The CDR3 region has the DNA TGTGCCAGCAGACCCCATGTGGAGGGGGCCTACGAGCAGTACTTC.

The rearrangement joins TRBV19 to TRBJ1-1; no definite D call. V gave up 2 bases and J gave up 5 bases, with 12 bases separating them. Germline CDR1 and CDR2: LNHDA and SQIVND (reference sequence). CDR3 length equals 14 residues. In nucleotides, the CDR3 is TGTGCCAGTAGTATACGAGACGGCGGGACTGAAGCTTTCTTT. Protein: CASSIRDGGTEAFF.

V gene TRBV28 combines with J gene TRBJ2-7, with 7 bases that match TRBD2. Germline V lookup: CDR1 MDHEN, CDR2 SYDVKM. The V and J ends lost 9 bases and 5 bases, in that order; junction bases with no gene match: 19. This CDR3 is 16 amino acids long. The CDR3 nucleotides are TGTGCCAGTTACGCACTCGGTCGGCGGGAGATCCACGAGCAGTACTTC. Protein sequence: CASYALGRREIHEQYF.

By sample fraction, this clone is medium-sized. Other nucleotide sequences in the sample specify the same CDR3. The chain links TRBV4-3 to TRBJ2-6; possible D gene TRBD2, 6 bases. Trimming removed 0 bases from V and 0 bases from J, with 6 bases in between. Germline CDR1 reads LGHNA; CDR2 reads YSLEER. There are 16 residues in the CDR3. In DNA, the CDR3 is TGCGCCAGCAGCCAAGAGGGGGGCTCTGGGGCCAACGTCCTGACTTTC. This encodes CASSQEGGSGANVLTF.

The sample holds a few counts of this clone. This CDR3 is also generated by other DNA sequences in the sample. CDR3 coding DNA: TGTGCCAGCAGCCCGGGTGAATTGGCTGGCTACACCTTC. This encodes CASSPGELAGYTF. The J gene is TRBJ1-2, the V gene TRBV7-9; D is unclear. The germline V gene encodes CDR1 SEHNR and CDR2 FQNEAQ (reference sequence). Trimming took off 5 bases at V and 7 bases at J, with 14 bases between the two ends. CDR3 length: 13 amino acids.

This clone was observed a single time. The gene calls are TRBV28 and TRBJ2-3, with TRBD2 matching over 8 bases. This CDR3 is 14 amino acids long. J lost 5 bases, V lost 10 bases, and 11 bases had no gene match. Germline CDR1 and CDR2: MDHEN and SYDVKM. CDR3 sequence: CATGGAGTEDTQYF. CDR3 DNA: TGTGCCACCGGGGGGGCAGGGACCGAAGATACGCAGTATTTT.

A single count supports this clone. The rearrangement links TRBV5-4 to TRBJ1-6, with D possibly being TRBD1 (5 bases). CDR1 is SGHNT, CDR2 YYREEE, per germline (reference sequence). This CDR3 is 14 amino acids long. With 0 bases removed from V and 14 bases from J, the gap between germline ends came to 15 bases. CDR3 bases: TGTGCCAGCAGCTTGGAAGGAGGGGCAAGGGCCCTCCACTTT. This translates into CASSLEGGARALHF.

This CDR3 is CASRQGSGTEAFF. The CDR3 DNA reads as TGTGCCAGTCGACAGGGGAGTGGCACTGAAGCTTTCTTT. The rearrangement uses TRBV27 and TRBJ1-1; 8 positions match TRBD1. Germline CDR1 and CDR2: MNHEY and SMNVEV (reference sequence). Trimming at V came to 9 bases and at J to 4 bases, leaving 7 bases not matched to a gene. The CDR3 contains 13 residues.

V is TRBV6-5 and J is TRBJ1-5; 8 bases match TRBD1. Germline values: CDR1 MNHEY, CDR2 SVGAGI. The CDR3 has 14 residues. V lost 4 bases, J lost 4 bases, and 3 bases stayed unmatched. The chain's CDR3 is CASSSGQGNQPQHF. CDR3 coding DNA: TGTGCCAGCAGTTCAGGACAGGGTAATCAGCCCCAGCATTTT.

The chain has TRBV23-1 and TRBJ2-5, with 7 nucleotides matching TRBD1. Being an ORF, TRBV23-1 has a function that is uncertain. This CDR3 has 15 amino acids. With V trimmed by 1 base and J by 1 base, 3 bases remained unmatched. CDR3 protein: CASSQFRDSQETQYF. The CDR3 bases are TGCGCCAGCAGTCAATTTCGGGACAGCCAAGAGACCCAGTACTTC.

Turning to this clone: The same CDR3 also results from other DNA sequences found in this sample. V gene TRBV9 combines with J gene TRBJ2-1; D uncertain. The CDR3 extends over 13 amino acids. V was cut by 0 bases and J by 2 bases, with 3 bases left in between. In germline, CDR1 is SGDLS, CDR2 YYNGEE. CDR3 nucleotides: TGTGCCAGCAGCGTAGCCACCTACAATGAGCAGTTCTTC. Amino acid sequence: CASSVATYNEQFF.